Each of the 31 T cell receptor beta chains below was sequenced from the same sample in a study of CD8 T cells in ankylosing spondylitis (dated by TCRdb to about 2017). The antigens these receptors bind are not known. On the study overall, not on this receptor specifically: Blood from ankylosing spondylitis patients appeared to be characterized by a TCR beta motif made up of under ten highly homologous amino acid variants.

Libraries came from 5' RACE. The listed sequencing device is Illumina HiSeq 2500. The public sequencing data were trimmed at Q25 with fastp and processed into clonotypes with MiXCR by TCRdb, which kept only in-frame beta chains. Rows with a matching CDR3 protein are joined into one entry that keeps the most common DNA and genes. Within this sample are about 500,000 distinct CDR3 sequences, with about 5.4% of them counted one time only. The ten largest clones capture roughly 3.5% of the sample. Input material: blood, either unsorted or a sorted T cell fraction (not recorded which). All receptors derive from a male donor with ankylosing spondylitis.

This clonotype was seen many times. The chain couples TRBV21-1 to TRBJ2-1; the D segment call TRBD1 is taken from the table without a DNA check. TRBV21-1 corresponds to a pseudogene. The CDR3 has 18 amino acids. The CDR3, as DNA: TGTGCCAGCAGCAAAGTCTCTCCCTATTTTGGGGGGGAGCGCCAGAAGTTCTTC. This codes for CASSKVSPYFGGERQKFF.

The chain is built from TRBV6-2 or TRBV6-3 and TRBJ2-2; D gene unclear. There are 13 residues in the CDR3. CDR1 and CDR2 from the germline V gene are MNHEY and SVGEGT. Trimming left V 6 bases short and J 4 bases short, with 9 bases between. The CDR3 loop reads CASRIGSTGELFF. In nucleotides, the CDR3 is TGTGCCAGCAGAATCGGATCCACCGGGGAGCTGTTTTTT.

The table lists this clonotype with a few counts. V and J are TRBV6-2 or TRBV6-3 and TRBJ2-3; D is uncertain. This CDR3 spans 12 amino acids. The germline V gene has CDR1 MNHEY and CDR2 SVGEGT. The ends were cut back, 7 bases at V and 6 bases at J, with 11 bases in the middle. The CDR3 DNA is TGTGCCAGCAAGCCCGACTCGGATACGCAGTATTTT. This translates into CASKPDSDTQYF.

This clonotype was detected many times. The CDR3 DNA sequence: TGTGCCAGCAGTATCAGGGGACGGACCAAAAACATTCAGTACTTC. Its translation is CASSIRGRTKNIQYF. The genes are TRBV28 and TRBJ2-4, with D tentatively TRBD1 (6 bases). Looked up from germline, CDR1 is MDHEN and CDR2 is SYDVKM. Trimming pared 5 bases from V and 2 bases from J, leaving 13 bases between. CDR3 length: 15 amino acids.

This clonotype came up many times. The chain uses TRBV7-9 and TRBJ1-1, with no clear D. Germline V lookup: CDR1 SEHNR, CDR2 FQNEAQ (reference sequence). The V end lost 4 bases, the J end lost 0 bases, and 18 bases lay between the germline ends. CDR3 length: 17 residues. CDR3 loop: CASSSTNGILMNTEAFF. The DNA of the CDR3 is TGTGCCAGCAGCTCGACGAATGGGATACTAATGAACACTGAAGCTTTCTTT. The whole variable domain, remainder taken from reference TRBV7-9 and TRBJ1-1, is DTGVSQNPRHKITKRGQNVTFRCDPISEHNRLYWYRQTLGQGPEFLTYFQNEAQLEKSRLLSDRFSAERPKGSFSTLEIQRTEQGDSAMYLCASSSTNGILMNTEAFFGQGTRLTVV.

This clonotype was detected ten times or more. This rearrangement joins TRBV29-1 to TRBJ2-1, with 9 bases aligning to TRBD1. V lost 3 bases and J lost 6; bases outside the gene matches: 12. This CDR3 spans 16 amino acids. Germline V CDR1 and CDR2: SQVTM, ANQGSEA. CDR3 in DNA: TGCAGCGTTGATGACAGGGGGGACGGCATGCGCAATGAGCAGTTCTTC. Its protein is CSVDDRGDGMRNEQFF.

The table lists this clonotype with many counts. The chain has TRBV4-3 and TRBJ2-2, with a possible D match to TRBD1 (6 bases). V shed 1 base and J shed 2 bases, with 17 bases lying between them. The CDR3 sequence is 18 residues long. Germline V gene data show CDR1 as LGHNA and CDR2 as YSLEER. The CDR3 region has the DNA TGCGCCAGCAGCCAAGTCGCGTCCGGGACATTTAACACCGGGGAGCTGTTTTTT. Translated: CASSQVASGTFNTGELFF.

This clonotype appeared many times. The rearrangement joins TRBV18 to TRBJ2-2, with D hard to call. Trimming pared 3 bases from V and 5 bases from J, leaving 7 bases between. This CDR3 is 13 amino acids long. Germline CDR1 KGHSH, CDR2 LQKENI. The CDR3 DNA is TGTGCCAGCTCACCGAAGGGAACCGGGGAGCTGTTTTTT. As protein: CASSPKGTGELFF.

This clonotype has just a few counts. The chain couples TRBV7-2 to TRBJ2-7; no reliable D call. The CDR3 has 13 residues. Germline-derived CDR1 and CDR2 are SGHTA and FQGNSA. The ends were cut back, 0 bases at V and 6 bases at J, with 9 bases in the middle. CDR3 region: CASSLATGLEQYF. In DNA, the CDR3 is TGTGCCAGCAGCTTAGCGACCGGTCTCGAGCAGTACTTC.

This clonotype has ten or more counts. The chain links TRBV5-1 to TRBJ1-6; no firm D call. Per germline, CDR1 SGHRS and CDR2 YFSETQ. Trimming left V 1 base short and J 14 bases short, with 16 bases between. The CDR3 is 14 amino acids. CDR3 protein: CASSLFPAEKSLHF. DNA of the CDR3: TGCGCCAGCAGCTTGTTTCCCGCCGAGAAGTCCCTCCACTTT.

At least ten counts were recorded for this clonotype. The rearrangement uses TRBV7-3 and TRBJ2-7; D could derive from TRBD1 or TRBD2 (5 bases each). The CDR3 spans 16 residues. Trimming stripped 1 base from V and 7 bases from J, with 20 bases between. Germline V gene data show CDR1 as SGHTA and CDR2 as FQGTGA. The CDR3 nucleotides read TGTGCCAGCAGCTTAAATTATGGGACGGGTGCAAGAGAGCAGTACTTC. Residues: CASSLNYGTGAREQYF.

J is TRBJ2-5 and V is TRBV27; D is undetermined. From germline, CDR1 is MNHEY and CDR2 SMNVEV (reference sequence). Between the trimmed V and J ends, which lost 2 bases and 4 bases, there was a span of 11 bases. There are 14 residues in the CDR3. CDR3 in DNA: TGTGCCAGCAGTTTAGGTCTGCTGGGAGAGACCCAGTACTTC. Protein product: CASSLGLLGETQYF.

This clonotype came up many times. The V call is TRBV20-1, the J call TRBJ2-1; no reliable D call. This CDR3 comprises 11 residues. V was clipped by 3 bases and J by 5 bases, with 5 bases between them. CDR1 DFQATT and CDR2 SNEGSKA come from the germline V gene (reference sequence). The CDR3 reads CSARGDNEQFF. The DNA of the CDR3 is TGCAGTGCTAGGGGCGACAATGAGCAGTTCTTC.

This chain connects TRBV7-6 to TRBJ2-7; D possibly corresponds to TRBD1 (6 bases). The germline V gene has CDR1 SGHVS and CDR2 FNYEAQ. V was shortened by 3 bases and J by 5 bases, with 11 bases between the two germline ends. CDR3 size: 13 residues. In nucleotides, the CDR3 is TGTGCCAGCAGCTTGACAGGTTCGGACGAGCAGTACTTC. It yields the protein CASSLTGSDEQYF.

At least ten counts were recorded for this clonotype. V is TRBV20-1 and J is TRBJ1-5, with D possibly TRBD1 on 5 matching bases. Trimming pared 5 bases from V and 1 base from J, leaving 12 bases between. There are 14 residues in the CDR3. The V gene's germline CDR1 is DFQATT and CDR2 SNEGSKA (reference sequence). CDR3 nucleotides: TGCAGTGCTTCGGTGACAGCGAGCAATCAGCCCCAGCATTTT. Translating it yields CSASVTASNQPQHF.

This clonotype was recorded many times. The rearrangement joins TRBV28 to TRBJ1-2, with a possible D match to TRBD1 (6 bases). With 4 bases removed from V and 4 bases from J, the gap between germline ends came to 13 bases. Germline values: CDR1 MDHEN, CDR2 SYDVKM. There are 14 residues in the CDR3. The CDR3, as DNA: TGTGCCAGCAGTTCACCGGGACACGGCTATGGCTACACCTTC. Translation gives CASSSPGHGYGYTF.

This clonotype came up many times. The chain employs TRBV6-5 and TRBJ2-7, with D possibly being TRBD1 (6 bases). In germline, CDR1 is MNHEY, CDR2 SVGAGI. V was cut by 9 bases and J by 3 bases, with 9 bases left in between. The CDR3 loop spans 11 amino acids. CDR3 bases: TGTGCCAGTACAGGGTACTACGAGCAGTACTTC. It is translated as CASTGYYEQYF.

This clonotype occurred many times. This chain uses TRBV27 with TRBJ2-5; D gene unclear. The CDR3 has 14 amino acids. V lost 5 bases to trimming and J lost 0 bases, with 10 bases between them. Germline-derived CDR1 and CDR2 are MNHEY and SMNVEV (reference sequence). The CDR3 protein is CASSPIKYQETQYF. Written as DNA, the CDR3 is TGTGCCAGCAGTCCGATAAAGTACCAAGAGACCCAGTACTTC.

This clonotype was detected many times. The gene calls are TRBV20-1 and TRBJ1-5; possible D gene TRBD1, 5 bases. V was trimmed by 3 bases and J by 0 bases, leaving 15 bases between them. The germline V gene encodes CDR1 DFQATT and CDR2 SNEGSKA (reference sequence). The CDR3 has 16 residues. CDR3 loop: CSASNPGPNSNQPQHF. CDR3 DNA: TGCAGTGCTAGTAATCCGGGACCGAATAGCAATCAGCCCCAGCATTTT.

This clonotype has at least ten counts. The chain employs TRBV6-5 and TRBJ1-2; D is possibly TRBD1 (5 bases). Germline V gene lookup returns CDR1 MNHEY and CDR2 SVGAGI. This CDR3 is built from 16 residues. With 2 bases removed from V and 2 bases from J, the gap between germline ends came to 15 bases. CDR3 residues: CASSYTPRTGNYGYTF. CDR3 sequence (DNA): TGTGCCAGCAGTTACACGCCAAGAACAGGAAACTATGGCTACACCTTC.

The table lists this clonotype with many counts. The rearrangement links TRBV5-1 to TRBJ2-3; D is possibly TRBD1 (5 bases). V dropped 4 bases and J dropped 0 bases, with 21 bases sitting between them. The CDR3 contains 18 residues. The V gene's germline CDR1 is SGHRS and CDR2 YFSETQ. The chain's CDR3 is CASSATGYSDASTDTQYF. CDR3 in DNA: TGCGCCAGCAGCGCAACAGGCTACTCAGATGCCAGCACAGATACGCAGTATTTT.

In its sample, this clonotype was seen many times. This chain's CDR3 is CASSLGQGLEPQHF. CDR3 bases: TGTGCCAGCAGCTTGGGGCAGGGTTTGGAGCCCCAGCATTTT. This chain links TRBV5-5 with TRBJ1-5; possible D gene TRBD1, 5 bases. The germline V gene has CDR1 SGHKS and CDR2 YYEKEE (reference sequence). This CDR3 has 14 residues. V shed 0 bases and J shed 8 bases, with 12 bases lying between them.

The rearrangement uses TRBV5-7 and TRBJ2-7, with 12 positions matching TRBD2. TRBV5-7 belongs to the ORF category, with a function that is uncertain. CDR3 size: 18 residues. J lost 0 bases, V lost 7 bases, and 14 bases had no gene match. The CDR3, as DNA: TGTGCCAGCGGCCCCGGGACTAGCGGGTTTTTAAGCTCCTACGAGCAGTACTTC. This codes for CASGPGTSGFLSSYEQYF.

In this sample, this clonotype turned up many times. The chain joins TRBV5-1 to TRBJ2-3; D could derive from TRBD1 or TRBD2 (6 bases each). This CDR3 is built from 13 residues. V gave up 2 bases and J gave up 8 bases, with 12 bases separating them. The germline V gene has CDR1 SGHRS and CDR2 YFSETQ. This chain's CDR3 is CASSFVEGGTQYF. As DNA, the CDR3 is TGCGCCAGCAGCTTCGTAGAGGGGGGTACGCAGTATTTT.

This clonotype was seen many times. The rearrangement joins TRBV27 to TRBJ2-1, with D unclear. Deletions cut 5 bases from V and 0 bases from J, with 17 bases between. The CDR3 runs to 17 residues. Germline V gene sequence: CDR1 MNHEY, CDR2 SMNVEV (reference sequence). CDR3 amino acids: CASSPLKPATSYNEQFF. The CDR3 region has the DNA TGTGCCAGCAGTCCACTCAAACCGGCCACCTCCTACAATGAGCAGTTCTTC.

There are many counts of this clonotype. The V gene is TRBV7-9, the J gene TRBJ1-1; unclear D gene. The CDR3 sequence is 13 residues long. Germline V lookup: CDR1 SEHNR, CDR2 FQNEAQ (reference sequence). Trimming took off 2 bases at V and 13 bases at J, with 17 bases between the two ends. The CDR3 bases are TGTGCCAGCAGCTTACTACCCCAGGAACCAATTTTCTTT. It specifies CASSLLPQEPIFF.

Many counts were recorded for this clonotype. The chain has TRBV28 and TRBJ2-7; a possible D gene is TRBD1 (6 bases). The germline gives CDR1 MDHEN, CDR2 SYDVKM. The CDR3 is 14 residues long. V was shortened by 6 bases and J by 3 bases, with 15 bases between the two germline ends. The CDR3: CASSPRGGDYEQYF. DNA of the CDR3: TGTGCCAGCAGCCCCCGAGGGGGAGACTACGAGCAGTACTTC.

This clonotype was recorded at least ten times. The chain recombines TRBV4-3 with TRBJ2-7, with D possibly being TRBD1 (6 bases). Germline CDR1 reads LGHNA; CDR2 reads YSLEER. The CDR3 contains 16 residues. Trimming took off 1 base at V and 2 bases at J, with 15 bases between the two ends. DNA of the CDR3: TGCGCCAGCAGCCAAGGACCCCCCGGACAGACCTACGAGCAGTACTTC. Protein: CASSQGPPGQTYEQYF.

This clonotype was counted only a few times. This chain links TRBV12-3 or TRBV12-4 with TRBJ2-7, with no clear D. The CDR3 is 14 residues long. Trimming removed 6 bases at V and 0 bases at J, with 12 bases between. Here the CDR3 reads CASSFTQSSYEQYF. DNA for the CDR3: TGTGCCAGCAGCTTCACTCAGAGCTCCTACGAGCAGTACTTC.

This clonotype was observed at least ten times. The gene calls are TRBV20-1 and TRBJ1-2, with 7 bases that match TRBD1. The length of the CDR3 is 13 residues. V lost 8 bases to trimming and J lost 4 bases; unmatched junction nucleotides: 10. Germline V gene data show CDR1 as DFQATT and CDR2 as SNEGSKA (reference sequence). The CDR3 bases are TGCAGTCGTCCCCCACAGGGGTTCTATGGCTACACCTTC. It codes for CSRPPQGFYGYTF.

The rearrangement links TRBV5-1 to TRBJ2-2; D tentatively reads TRBD1 or TRBD2 (5 bases each). There are 16 residues in the CDR3. Deletions cut 5 bases from V and 6 bases from J, with 20 bases between. Germline-derived CDR1 and CDR2 are SGHRS and YFSETQ. CDR3 nucleotides: TGCGCCAGCAGTTCCCTTGGGACCCACCCCCCCGGGGAGCTGTTTTTT. Its translation is CASSSLGTHPPGELFF.